A single sample is the source of the 24 T cell receptor beta chains below, sequenced in a study of blood T cell repertoires in COVID-19. Measured with immunoSEQ multiplex PCR; TCRdb has only the in-frame clones, and not every one. The sample holds some 120,000 clones; more than 90% are singletons and the top ten take approximately 5%. The sequenced sample was peripheral blood. The receptors here all came from a man in his 60s with COVID-19, enrolled during active disease.

The rearrangement joins TRBV12-3 or TRBV12-4 to TRBJ2-3; D is undetermined. The CDR3 runs 11 residues. V shed 5 bases and J shed 6 bases, with 6 bases lying between them. CDR3 sequence reads: CASSARDTQYF. In DNA, the CDR3 is TGTGCCAGCAGTGCTAGGGATACGCAGTATTTT.

This clone was seen more than once but under ten times. This rearrangement joins TRBV24-1 to TRBJ2-3; the D gene is possibly TRBD1 (6 bases). The V end lost 9 bases, the J end lost 2 bases, and 8 bases lay between the germline ends. CDR1 is KGHDR, CDR2 SFDVKD, per germline. The CDR3 runs 12 residues. The CDR3 nucleotides read TGTGCCACCGGGACACCCACAGATACGCAGTATTTT. As protein: CATGTPTDTQYF.

This CDR3 is CASSQQGSSNEKLFF. In DNA, the CDR3 is TGCGCCAGCAGCCAACAGGGATCATCTAATGAAAAACTGTTTTTT. The chain has TRBV4-1 and TRBJ1-4; maybe TRBD1 (5 bases). This CDR3 has 15 amino acids. Germline assignment: CDR1 MGHRA and CDR2 YSYEKL. The V and J ends lost 2 bases and 3 bases respectively, with 10 bases between them.

This rearrangement joins TRBV9 to TRBJ2-7; D may be TRBD2 (5 bases). CDR1 and CDR2 (germline): SGDLS, YYNGEE. The CDR3 totals 14 residues. Deletions cut 0 bases from V and 3 bases from J, with 10 bases between. The DNA of the CDR3 is TGTGCCAGCAGCGTAGCCGTCGGGAACTACGAGCAGTACTTC. Translating gives CASSVAVGNYEQYF.

The chain recombines TRBV2 with TRBJ2-3; D is possibly TRBD2 (7 bases). This CDR3 spans 17 amino acids. The germline CDR1 and CDR2 sequences are SNHLY and FYNNEI. The ends were cut back, 6 bases at V and 2 bases at J, with 21 bases in the middle. The CDR3 nucleotides are TGTGCCAGCAGAGCCTGGGGGGGCTTGGGGACCACAGATACGCAGTATTTT. This codes for CASRAWGGLGTTDTQYF.

The chain recombines TRBV5-1 with TRBJ2-1; 10 nucleotides align to TRBD1. Germline V CDR1 and CDR2: SGHRS, YFSETQ. CDR3 length equals 16 residues. V lost 0 bases and J lost 7; bases outside the gene matches: 7. CDR3 bases: TGCGCCAGCAGCTTGGCCCGGGACAGGGGTTATAATGAGCAGTTCTTC. It encodes CASSLARDRGYNEQFF. Full variable domain (outside the CDR3, taken from reference TRBV5-1 and TRBJ2-1): KAGVTQTPRYLIKTRGQQVTLSCSPISGHRSVSWYQQTPGQGLQFLFEYFSETQRNKGNFPGRFSGRQFSNSRSEMNVSTLELGDSALYLCASSLARDRGYNEQFFGPGTRLTVL.

This rearrangement joins TRBV15 to TRBJ1-1; D unclear. V was trimmed by 1 base and J by 4 bases, leaving 16 bases between them. The CDR3 spans 16 residues. Germline CDR1 reads LNHNV; CDR2 reads YYDKDF (reference sequence). The CDR3 DNA is TGTGCCACCAGCAGAGGACGGGCCCTGGGGAGCACTGAAGCTTTCTTT. Translated: CATSRGRALGSTEAFF. Using reference TRBV15 and TRBJ1-1 for the parts outside the CDR3, the full variable domain is DAMVIQNPRYQVTQFGKPVTLSCSQTLNHNVMYWYQQKSSQAPKLLFHYYDKDFNNEADTPDNFQSRRPNTSFCFLDIRSPGLGDTAMYLCATSRGRALGSTEAFFGQGTRLTVV.

The chain couples TRBV30 to TRBJ1-2, with D perhaps TRBD1 (6 bases). The CDR3 is made up of 14 amino acids. The germline gives CDR1 GTSNPN, CDR2 SVGIG (reference sequence). V lost 5 bases and J 0 bases, leaving 13 bases between the germline ends. The CDR3 sequence is CAWGEGGPNYGYTF. CDR3 nucleotides: TGTGCCTGGGGTGAGGGGGGGCCTAACTATGGCTACACCTTC.

The chain combines TRBV28 with TRBJ1-1, with D tentatively TRBD1 (6 bases). Germline V lookup: CDR1 MDHEN, CDR2 SYDVKM. The CDR3 consists of 16 residues. The V end was cut by 3 bases, the J end by 1 base, with 15 bases between. CDR3 residues: CASSLGAPAGNTEAFF. The CDR3 coding sequence is TGTGCCAGCAGTTTGGGGGCTCCCGCCGGGAACACTGAAGCTTTCTTT. The full variable domain, with the rest looked up from reference TRBV28 and TRBJ1-1, is DVKVTQSSRYLVKRTGEKVFLECVQDMDHENMFWYRQDPGLGLRLIYFSYDVKMKEKGDIPEGYSVSREKKERFSLILESASTNQTSMYLCASSLGAPAGNTEAFFGQGTRLTVV.

This chain links TRBV24-1 with TRBJ2-3; no clear D. The CDR3 loop spans 16 amino acids. Germline V gene sequence: CDR1 KGHDR, CDR2 SFDVKD. V gave up 1 base and J gave up 3 bases, with 13 bases separating them. CDR3 in amino acids: CATSDLGLSRTDTQYF. The CDR3 DNA is TGTGCCACCAGTGATTTAGGCCTCTCTAGAACAGATACGCAGTATTTT.

V usage is TRBV19 and J usage is TRBJ2-1; 10 positions agree with TRBD2. Per the germline V gene, CDR1 is LNHDA and CDR2 is SQIVND (reference sequence). The CDR3 runs 17 residues. V was pared by 1 base and J by 0 bases, with 3 bases of the junction left unmatched. The CDR3, as DNA: TGTGCCAGTAGTATAGGGGCTAGCGGGAGCTCCTACAATGAGCAGTTCTTC. Encoded protein: CASSIGASGSSYNEQFF.

This chain connects TRBV7-2 to TRBJ2-7; maybe TRBD1 (6 bases). Germline values: CDR1 SGHTA, CDR2 FQGNSA. The V gene lost 3 bases and the J gene lost 6 bases, with 21 bases spanning the gap. CDR3 length equals 16 residues. The CDR3, as DNA: TGTGCCAGCAGCTTGAATGGGGGCGTTAGTTCTAGCGAGCAGTACTTC. It yields the protein CASSLNGGVSSSEQYF.

V is TRBV6-4 and J is TRBJ2-1, with D possibly TRBD2 on 5 matching bases. From germline, CDR1 is MRHNA and CDR2 SNTAGT. This CDR3 spans 16 amino acids. Deletions cut 0 bases from V and 1 base from J, with 10 bases between. As DNA, the CDR3 is TGTGCCAGCAGTGACTCAATCCGCGGGTCCTACAATGAGCAGTTCTTC. Residues: CASSDSIRGSYNEQFF.

J is TRBJ2-2 and V is TRBV10-3; 8 bases agree with TRBD1. The germline gives CDR1 ENHRY, CDR2 SYGVKD. Trimming cost V 11 bases and J 7 bases; bases outside gene matches: 6. This CDR3 is 12 amino acids long. The CDR3 loop is CASTGASGELFF. The CDR3 coding sequence is TGTGCCTCGACAGGGGCTAGCGGGGAGCTGTTTTTT.

This chain links TRBV2 with TRBJ1-5, with TRBD1 as a possible D gene (6 bases). CDR1 is SNHLY and CDR2 is FYNNEI in the germline V gene. Trimming took 4 bases from V and 5 from J, leaving 12 bases between them. This CDR3 is built from 14 residues. DNA for the CDR3: TGTGCCAGCAGTGTTAGTCAGGGGTATCAGCCCCAGCATTTT. It yields the protein CASSVSQGYQPQHF.

The chain is built from TRBV28 and TRBJ1-5, with a weak D call TRBD1 (5 bases). The germline CDR1 and CDR2 sequences are MDHEN and SYDVKM. The CDR3 has 14 amino acids. Deletions cut 7 bases from V and 4 bases from J, with 14 bases between. CDR3 sequence: CASTWTRDNQPQHF. CDR3 DNA sequence: TGTGCCAGCACCTGGACAAGGGATAATCAGCCCCAGCATTTT.

The genes are TRBV7-9 and TRBJ1-4; perhaps TRBD1 as D (5 bases). The CDR3 spans 17 residues. Germline V lookup: CDR1 SEHNR, CDR2 FQNEAQ (reference sequence). Trimming stripped 4 bases from V and 3 bases from J, with 18 bases between. The CDR3 sequence: CASSYPLLGVPNEKLFF. The CDR3 coding sequence is TGTGCCAGCAGCTACCCCCTCCTAGGGGTTCCTAATGAAAAACTGTTTTTT.

This clone has just a few counts. This chain joins TRBV6-1 and TRBJ1-3; D not resolved. The V gene lost 0 bases and the J gene lost 2 bases, with 8 bases spanning the gap. CDR3 length: 15 residues. Germline V gene lookup returns CDR1 MNHNS and CDR2 SASEGT. The CDR3 bases are TGTGCCAGCAGTGAAGCTGGAGGGACTGGAAACACCATATATTTT. Translated: CASSEAGGTGNTIYF.

The chain combines TRBV7-9 with TRBJ2-1; D is possibly TRBD2 (6 bases). From germline, CDR1 is SEHNR and CDR2 FQNEAQ (reference sequence). Trimming left V 6 bases short and J 7 bases short, with 19 bases between. The CDR3 extends over 15 amino acids. CDR3 sequence reads: CASSFRGSADNEQFF. CDR3 nucleotide sequence: TGTGCCAGCAGTTTTCGGGGGAGTGCAGATAATGAGCAGTTCTTC.

V usage is TRBV5-1 and J usage is TRBJ2-7; 8 nucleotides align to TRBD1. This CDR3 comprises 15 residues. Germline values: CDR1 SGHRS, CDR2 YFSETQ. The ends lost 0 bases at V and 4 bases at J; junction bases unmatched: 6. CDR3: CASSLADRELYEQYF. CDR3 nucleotide sequence: TGCGCCAGCAGCTTGGCGGACAGGGAGCTTTACGAGCAGTACTTC.

The CDR3 DNA follows: TGTGCCAGCAGCTCGGACTTGGGGGGAGGTGAGCAGTTCTTC. Its translation: CASSSDLGGGEQFF. The gene calls are TRBV5-4 and TRBJ2-1, with D possibly matching TRBD2 (6 bases). CDR3 length equals 14 residues. Trimming removed 3 bases from V and 9 bases from J, with 16 bases in between. Germline V gene data show CDR1 as SGHNT and CDR2 as YYREEE (reference sequence).

The J gene is TRBJ2-7, the V gene TRBV9; TRBD2 aligns across 7 bases. This CDR3 region has 14 residues. J gave up 2 bases and V 1 base, and 3 bases lay outside the gene matches. Germline V gene lookup returns CDR1 SGDLS and CDR2 YYNGEE. The CDR3 reads CASSVSGTPYEQYF. In DNA, the CDR3 is TGTGCCAGCAGCGTAAGCGGGACCCCCTACGAGCAGTACTTC.

This chain connects TRBV4-1 to TRBJ1-1; D possibly corresponds to TRBD1 (5 bases). Per the germline V gene, CDR1 is MGHRA and CDR2 is YSYEKL. The CDR3 has 14 amino acids. Trimming took 2 bases from V and 4 from J, leaving 11 bases between them. The CDR3 coding sequence is TGCGCCAGCAGCCAAAAACGGGGGGGCACTGAAGCTTTCTTT. Amino acid sequence: CASSQKRGGTEAFF.

This clone counts as medium-sized. V usage is TRBV24-1 and J usage is TRBJ2-1; possibly TRBD2 for D (5 bases). Germline loops: CDR1 KGHDR, CDR2 SFDVKD. Trimming removed 9 bases from V and 6 bases from J, with 11 bases in between. This CDR3 comprises 12 residues. CDR3 region: CATSGLSNEQFF. DNA for the CDR3: TGTGCCACCTCAGGACTTTCCAATGAGCAGTTCTTC.